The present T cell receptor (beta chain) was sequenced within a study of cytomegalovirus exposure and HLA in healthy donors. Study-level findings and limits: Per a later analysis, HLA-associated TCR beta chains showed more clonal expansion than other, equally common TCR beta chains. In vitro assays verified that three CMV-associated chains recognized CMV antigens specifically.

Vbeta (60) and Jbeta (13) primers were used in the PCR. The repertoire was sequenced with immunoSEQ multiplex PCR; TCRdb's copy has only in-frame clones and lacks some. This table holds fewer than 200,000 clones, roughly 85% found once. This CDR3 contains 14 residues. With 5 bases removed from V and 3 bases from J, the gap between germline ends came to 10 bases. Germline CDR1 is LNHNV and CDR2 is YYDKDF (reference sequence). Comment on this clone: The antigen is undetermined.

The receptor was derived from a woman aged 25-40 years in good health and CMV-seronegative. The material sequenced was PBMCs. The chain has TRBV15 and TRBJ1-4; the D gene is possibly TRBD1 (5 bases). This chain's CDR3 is CATSAGTSNEKLFF. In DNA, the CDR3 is TGTGCCACCAGCGCCGGGACTTCTAATGAAAAACTGTTTTTT.